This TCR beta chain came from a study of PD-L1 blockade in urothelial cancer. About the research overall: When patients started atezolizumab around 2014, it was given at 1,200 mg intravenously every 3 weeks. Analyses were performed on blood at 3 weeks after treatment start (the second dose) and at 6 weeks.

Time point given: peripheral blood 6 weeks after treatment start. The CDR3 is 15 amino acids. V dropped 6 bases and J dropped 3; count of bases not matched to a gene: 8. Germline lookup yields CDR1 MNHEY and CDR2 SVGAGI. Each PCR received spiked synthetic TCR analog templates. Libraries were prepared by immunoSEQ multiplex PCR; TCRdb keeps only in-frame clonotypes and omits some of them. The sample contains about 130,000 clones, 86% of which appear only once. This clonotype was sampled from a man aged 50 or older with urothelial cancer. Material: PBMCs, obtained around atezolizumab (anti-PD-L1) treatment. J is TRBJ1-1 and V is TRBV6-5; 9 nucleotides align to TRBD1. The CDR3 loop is CASRKQGAGHTEAFF. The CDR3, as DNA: TGTGCCAGCAGGAAACAGGGGGCGGGTCACACTGAAGCTTTCTTT.